The sequence of this T cell receptor (beta chain) was determined in a study of control samples from healthy donors and cancer patients. The trim removed 4 bases at V and 10 bases at J, leaving 8 bases unmatched. The V gene's germline CDR1 is KGHSH and CDR2 LQKENI. The CDR3 is made up of 13 amino acids. Sequencing was performed with immunoSEQ multiplex PCR; in TCRdb, only in-frame clones are kept and a portion is missing. The sample consists of some 7,000 clones, 82% of them appearing once. This TCR was sampled from a man aged 70-80 years with lung cancer. The V call is TRBV18, the J call TRBJ1-2; 8 positions match TRBD1. Sequencing was done on a sample of PBMCs. The CDR3, as DNA: TGTGCCAGCTCACAGGGTGGACAGGGAATCTACACCTTC. Residues: CASSQGGQGIYTF.